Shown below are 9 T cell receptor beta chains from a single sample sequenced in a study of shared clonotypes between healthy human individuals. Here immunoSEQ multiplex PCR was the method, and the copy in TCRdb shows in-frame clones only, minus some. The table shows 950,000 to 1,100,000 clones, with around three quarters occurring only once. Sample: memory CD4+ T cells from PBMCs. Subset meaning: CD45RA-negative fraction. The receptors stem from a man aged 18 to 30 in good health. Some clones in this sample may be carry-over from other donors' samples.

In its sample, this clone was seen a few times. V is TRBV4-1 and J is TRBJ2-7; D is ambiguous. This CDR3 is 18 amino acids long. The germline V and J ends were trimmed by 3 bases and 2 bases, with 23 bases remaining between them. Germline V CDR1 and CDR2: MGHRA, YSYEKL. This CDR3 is CASSHTSFVGPVTYEQYF. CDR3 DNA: TGCGCCAGCAGCCATACCAGCTTTGTGGGCCCTGTTACCTACGAGCAGTACTTC.

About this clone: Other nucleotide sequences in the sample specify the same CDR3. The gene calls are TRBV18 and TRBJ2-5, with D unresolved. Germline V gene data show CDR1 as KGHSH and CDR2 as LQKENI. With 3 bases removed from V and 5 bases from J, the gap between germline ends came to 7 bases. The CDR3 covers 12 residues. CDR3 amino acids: CASSPTLETQYF. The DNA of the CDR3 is TGTGCCAGCTCACCGACGTTGGAGACCCAGTACTTC.

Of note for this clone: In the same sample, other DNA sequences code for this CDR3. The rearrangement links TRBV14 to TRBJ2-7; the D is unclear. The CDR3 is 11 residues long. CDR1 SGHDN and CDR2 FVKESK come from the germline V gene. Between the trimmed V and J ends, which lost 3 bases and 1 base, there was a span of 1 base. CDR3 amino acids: CASSHSYEQYF. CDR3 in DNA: TGTGCCAGCAGCCATTCCTACGAGCAGTACTTC.

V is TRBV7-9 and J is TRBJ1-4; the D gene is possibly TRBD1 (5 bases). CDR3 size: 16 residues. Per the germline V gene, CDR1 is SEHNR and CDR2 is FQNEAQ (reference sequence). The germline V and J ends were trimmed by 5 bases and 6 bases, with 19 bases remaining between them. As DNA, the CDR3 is TGTGCCAGCAGCCCGTACCGGGGGGAACGTGATGAAAAACTGTTTTTT. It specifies CASSPYRGERDEKLFF.

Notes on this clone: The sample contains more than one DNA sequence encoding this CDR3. In DNA form, the CDR3 reads TGTGCCAGCAGTGAGAGACAGCCCCAGCATTTT. Its translation: CASSERQPQHF. The chain couples TRBV6-1 to TRBJ1-5, with D uncertain. The CDR3 has 11 amino acids. Germline CDR1 MNHNS, CDR2 SASEGT. V was clipped by 3 bases and J by 7 bases, with 4 bases between them.

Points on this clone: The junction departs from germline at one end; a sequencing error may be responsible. In DNA, the CDR3 is TGCGCCAGCAGTGAGTCGTACGGGACCGCGGACTTC. Translated: CASSESYGTADF. The chain is built from TRBV10-2 and TRBJ2-7; D tentatively reads TRBD1 or TRBD2 (5 bases each). Germline V gives CDR1 WSHSY, CDR2 SAAADI. The CDR3 loop spans 12 amino acids.

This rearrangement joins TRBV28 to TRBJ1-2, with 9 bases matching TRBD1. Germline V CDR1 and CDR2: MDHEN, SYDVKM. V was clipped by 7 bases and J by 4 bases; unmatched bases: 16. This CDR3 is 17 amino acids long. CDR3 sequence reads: CASTQRGRTGEGYGYTF. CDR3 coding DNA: TGTGCCAGCACCCAAAGAGGTCGGACAGGGGAGGGCTATGGCTACACCTTC.

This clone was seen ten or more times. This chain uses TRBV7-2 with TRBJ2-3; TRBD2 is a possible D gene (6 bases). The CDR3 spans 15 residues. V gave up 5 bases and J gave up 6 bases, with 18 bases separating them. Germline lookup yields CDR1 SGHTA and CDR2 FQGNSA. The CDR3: CASSLLAGSGDTQYF. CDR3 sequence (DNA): TGTGCCAGCAGCCTCTTAGCCGGGAGTGGGGATACGCAGTATTTT.

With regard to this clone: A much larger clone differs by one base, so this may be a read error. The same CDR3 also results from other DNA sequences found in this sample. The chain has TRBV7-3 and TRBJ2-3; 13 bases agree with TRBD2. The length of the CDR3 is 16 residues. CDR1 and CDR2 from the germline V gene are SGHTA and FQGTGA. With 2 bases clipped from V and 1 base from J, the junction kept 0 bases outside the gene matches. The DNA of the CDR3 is TGTGCCAGCAGCTTAGGACTAGCGGGGGGCACAGATACGCAGTATTTT. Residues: CASSLGLAGGTDTQYF.